This entry lists 26 T cell receptor beta chains sequenced from one sample in a study of T-cell memory formation after mild COVID-19. TCRdb reprocessed the 5' RACE reads via MiXCR and lists one record per CDR3 protein. This table holds 450,000 to 650,000 distinct CDR3 sequences, more than 15% found once. The sample consisted of PBMCs or a T cell subset sorted from them (not recorded which). The receptors derive from an adult woman who had mild COVID-19 (a few samples of this study predate the infection). Cell type and time point are not known.

This rearrangement joins TRBV5-8 to TRBJ1-2; D not certain. V lost 4 bases and J 8 bases, leaving 15 bases between the germline ends. This CDR3 is 13 amino acids long. The germline gives CDR1 SGHTS, CDR2 YDEGEE. The CDR3 here is CASSPLTRMGYTF. The DNA for the CDR3 is TGTGCCAGCAGCCCCCTAACCAGGATGGGCTACACCTTC.

The V call is TRBV5-1, the J call TRBJ1-1, with D possibly TRBD1 on 6 matching bases. CDR1 is SGHRS, CDR2 YFSETQ, per germline. V lost 4 bases and J lost 0, with 13 bases in between. There are 15 residues in the CDR3. The CDR3 coding sequence is TGCGCCAGCAGCCCACAGGGTCCCATGAACACTGAAGCTTTCTTT. This gives the protein CASSPQGPMNTEAFF.

This clonotype turned up a few times. The V and J genes are TRBV7-9 and TRBJ1-6; TRBD1 is a possible D gene (5 bases). V was pared by 5 bases and J by 4 bases, with 12 bases between. The CDR3 is 15 amino acids. Germline V CDR1 and CDR2: SEHNR, FQNEAQ (reference sequence). In nucleotides, the CDR3 is TGTGCCAGCAGCCCCCCTGAGGGGTATAATTCACCCCTCCACTTT. Amino acid sequence: CASSPPEGYNSPLHF.

This clonotype occurred a few times. The J gene is TRBJ2-4, the V gene TRBV24-1; no clear D gene. CDR1 is KGHDR, CDR2 SFDVKD, per germline. This CDR3 is 16 amino acids long. The ends were cut back, 1 base at V and 3 bases at J, with 12 bases in the middle. Written as DNA, the CDR3 is TGTGCCACCAGTGATTTCCCTAGTCGGAGCAAAAACATTCAGTACTTC. Protein: CATSDFPSRSKNIQYF.

The V call is TRBV11-1, the J call TRBJ1-5; D gene unclear. The V gene lost 7 bases and the J gene lost 7 bases, with 11 bases spanning the gap. The CDR3 runs to 12 residues. CDR1 and CDR2 from the germline V gene are SGHAT and FQDESV (reference sequence). The CDR3 sequence: CASTQRPQPQHF. The CDR3 nucleotides read TGTGCCAGCACACAGAGACCCCAGCCCCAGCATTTT.

The chain uses TRBV6-1 and TRBJ2-7, with TRBD1 matching over 7 bases. J lost 3 bases, V lost 9 bases, and 5 bases had no gene match. The CDR3 has 12 amino acids. The germline gives CDR1 MNHNS, CDR2 SASEGT. The CDR3 coding sequence is TGTGCCAGTCACAGGGGTTTCTACGAGCAGTACTTC. Translating gives CASHRGFYEQYF.

V usage is TRBV20-1 and J usage is TRBJ2-7; D might be TRBD2 (7 bases). CDR1 DFQATT and CDR2 SNEGSKA come from the germline V gene (reference sequence). Trimming shortened V by 4 bases and J by 2 bases, and 18 bases separated the two germline ends. CDR3 length: 15 amino acids. The CDR3 coding sequence is TGCAGTGCTACGCCCCACGGGGGGCGGGCCTACGAGCAGTACTTC. Translation: CSATPHGGRAYEQYF.

The chain joins TRBV6-5 to TRBJ2-7; possibly TRBD1 for D (5 bases). Between the trimmed V and J ends, which lost 0 bases and 5 bases, there was a span of 14 bases. The CDR3 has 15 residues. Germline V gene data show CDR1 as MNHEY and CDR2 as SVGAGI. DNA for the CDR3: TGTGCCAGCAGTTACTCGGGGCAGGTAGACGACGAGCAGTACTTC. This gives the protein CASSYSGQVDDEQYF.

In its sample, this clonotype was seen many times. The chain is built from TRBV7-9 and TRBJ2-7, with D tentatively TRBD1 (6 bases). CDR1 is SEHNR and CDR2 is FQNEAQ in the germline V gene (reference sequence). V was shortened by 5 bases and J by 2 bases, with 13 bases between the two germline ends. The CDR3 spans 14 residues. CDR3 protein: CASSRGQPPYEQYF. The CDR3 region has the DNA TGTGCCAGCAGCCGGGGACAACCCCCCTACGAGCAGTACTTC. The full variable domain, completed using reference TRBV7-9 and TRBJ2-7, is DTGVSQNPRHKITKRGQNVTFRCDPISEHNRLYWYRQTLGQGPEFLTYFQNEAQLEKSRLLSDRFSAERPKGSFSTLEIQRTEQGDSAMYLCASSRGQPPYEQYFGPGTRLTVT.

The count of this clonotype is one. The rearrangement uses TRBV20-1 and TRBJ1-4; weak D call: TRBD1 (5 bases). Germline CDR1 DFQATT, CDR2 SNEGSKA (reference sequence). This CDR3 has 13 residues. V shed 2 bases and J shed 8 bases, with 12 bases lying between them. This CDR3 reads CSARSGTGEKLFF. CDR3 bases: TGCAGTGCTAGATCTGGGACGGGGGAAAAACTGTTTTTT.

This clonotype was picked up a small number of times. The V call is TRBV12-3 or TRBV12-4, the J call TRBJ1-2; D is ambiguous. This CDR3 spans 14 amino acids. The V and J ends lost 3 bases and 5 bases respectively, with 13 bases between them. The CDR3 here is CASSLSPTPYGYTF. CDR3 coding DNA: TGTGCCAGCAGTTTGTCTCCCACACCTTATGGCTACACCTTC.

CDR3 residues: CASSFRGGDSPLHF. The CDR3 DNA sequence: TGTGCCAGCAGTTTCAGGGGGGGGGATTCACCCCTCCACTTT. The V call is TRBV28, the J call TRBJ1-6; 7 bases line up with TRBD1. Germline V gene data show CDR1 as MDHEN and CDR2 as SYDVKM. V gave up 3 bases and J gave up 8 bases; unmatched junction bases: 4. The CDR3 runs 14 residues.

The table lists this clonotype with a few counts. J is TRBJ2-7 and V is TRBV4-1, with 9 bases that match TRBD2. J gave up 9 bases and V 0 bases, and 9 bases lay outside the gene matches. The CDR3 is 15 residues long. CDR1 MGHRA and CDR2 YSYEKL come from the germline V gene. For the CDR3, the DNA is TGCGCCAGCAGCCAAGAGGGAGCGGGGGGACATAGGCAGTACTTC. This codes for CASSQEGAGGHRQYF.

The chain joins TRBV7-9 to TRBJ1-2; D might be TRBD1 (5 bases). V shed 7 bases and J shed 0 bases, with 12 bases lying between them. Germline values: CDR1 SEHNR, CDR2 FQNEAQ (reference sequence). This CDR3 region has 14 residues. In DNA form, the CDR3 reads TGTGCCAGCACCTTCCCGGGGCCTAACTATGGCTACACCTTC. This encodes CASTFPGPNYGYTF.

This clonotype showed up just a few times. This rearrangement joins TRBV5-5 to TRBJ2-1; D gene unclear. The germline V gene encodes CDR1 SGHKS and CDR2 YYEKEE (reference sequence). Trimming removed 1 base at V and 3 bases at J, with 8 bases between. This CDR3 has 14 amino acids. The CDR3 loop reads CASSLYSNYNEQFF. Written as DNA, the CDR3 is TGTGCCAGCAGCTTGTACAGTAACTACAATGAGCAGTTCTTC.

The chain joins TRBV5-1 to TRBJ1-1; D is ambiguous. The V gene lost 4 bases and the J gene lost 2 bases, with 15 bases spanning the gap. This CDR3 has 15 amino acids. Germline CDR1 and CDR2: SGHRS and YFSETQ. CDR3 in amino acids: CASSDLDRVNTEAFF. In DNA form, the CDR3 reads TGCGCCAGCAGCGACTTGGACCGTGTAAACACTGAAGCTTTCTTT.

The chain has TRBV3-1 and TRBJ2-7, with D perhaps given as TRBD1 or TRBD2 (7 bases each). Trimming removed 4 bases at V and 11 bases at J, with 18 bases between. The CDR3 length is 13 residues. Germline V gene lookup returns CDR1 LGHDT and CDR2 YNNKEL (reference sequence). CDR3 loop: CASSPGGGGQEYF. CDR3 bases: TGTGCCAGCAGCCCAGGGGGGGGCGGACAAGAGTACTTC.

V gene TRBV6-5 combines with J gene TRBJ1-4; D perhaps matches TRBD1 (5 bases). Germline V gene sequence: CDR1 MNHEY, CDR2 SVGAGI. This CDR3 is built from 15 residues. V lost 0 bases and J 8 bases, leaving 13 bases between the germline ends. CDR3 nucleotides: TGTGCCAGCAGTTACTCGACAGCGGGGATGGAAAAACTGTTTTTT. Amino acids: CASSYSTAGMEKLFF.

The CDR3 region is CASKLPGTGELFF. CDR3 nucleotide sequence: TGTGCCAGCAAGTTACCAGGGACCGGGGAGCTGTTTTTT. The rearrangement links TRBV12-3 or TRBV12-4 to TRBJ2-2; TRBD1 is a possible D gene (5 bases). V lost 7 bases, J lost 5 bases, and 11 bases lay in between. CDR3 size: 13 residues.

This clonotype has more than one count but fewer than ten. The chain has TRBV29-1 and TRBJ2-7, with 11 bases matching TRBD2. Unmatched junction bases numbered 10, after V lost 6 bases and J lost 9 bases. There are 13 residues in the CDR3. The germline V gene has CDR1 SQVTM and CDR2 ANQGSEA. The CDR3 is CSVRGTSGSRQYF. CDR3 bases: TGCAGCGTCCGAGGGACTAGCGGAAGCAGGCAGTACTTC.

This clonotype was recorded a few times. The chain combines TRBV12-3 or TRBV12-4 with TRBJ1-2; 7 bases are shared with TRBD1. J was trimmed by 4 bases and V by 6 bases; bases with no gene match: 11. The CDR3 sequence is 15 residues long. CDR3 DNA sequence: TGTGCCAGCAGCCCCGTAGGCACAGGGGCCTATGGCTACACCTTC. Amino acids: CASSPVGTGAYGYTF.

In this sample, this clonotype turned up many times. This rearrangement joins TRBV10-3 to TRBJ2-2; the D is unclear. Looked up from germline, CDR1 is ENHRY and CDR2 is SYGVKD. Trimming took 6 bases from V and 2 from J, leaving 25 bases between them. The CDR3 length is 19 residues. The CDR3 DNA reads TGTGCCATCAGGGGTGGCGCAGGCCGGACCCGACCCAACACCGGGGAGCTGTTTTTT. Translating gives CAIRGGAGRTRPNTGELFF.

In this sample, this clonotype turned up a few times. This chain uses TRBV12-3 or TRBV12-4 with TRBJ2-3; 9 bases are a match to TRBD1. The V gene end was trimmed by 6 bases and the J gene end by 10 bases; junction bases not matched to a gene: 5. This CDR3 has 12 residues. Here the CDR3 reads CASSLQGAPQYF. For the CDR3, the DNA is TGTGCCAGCAGCTTACAGGGGGCTCCGCAGTATTTT.

The V call is TRBV6-5, the J call TRBJ1-3; 7 bases are shared with TRBD1. CDR1 is MNHEY and CDR2 is SVGAGI in the germline V gene. V shed 2 bases, J shed 3 bases, and the junction held 1 base outside the gene matches. CDR3 length equals 14 residues. The CDR3 nucleotides are TGTGCCAGCAGTTACGGACAGGTTGGAAACACCATATATTTT. This codes for CASSYGQVGNTIYF.

The chain has TRBV24-1 and TRBJ1-1; possible D gene TRBD1, 6 bases. There are 15 residues in the CDR3. V gave up 5 bases and J gave up 1 base, with 13 bases separating them. Looked up from germline, CDR1 is KGHDR and CDR2 is SFDVKD. The CDR3, as DNA: TGTGCCACCAGTGGCCCGGACAGCTCGAACACTGAAGCTTTCTTT. Amino acid sequence: CATSGPDSSNTEAFF.

V gene TRBV20-1 combines with J gene TRBJ2-3, with 8 nucleotides matching TRBD2. Germline CDR1 reads DFQATT; CDR2 reads SNEGSKA (reference sequence). Trimming cost V 3 bases and J 9 bases; bases outside gene matches: 8. This CDR3 has 13 amino acids. The CDR3 nucleotides are TGCAGTGCTAGTGACGGGGGGGCAGGCACGCAGTATTTT. Its translation: CSASDGGAGTQYF.